These 22 T cell receptor beta chains share one sample of origin, sequenced in a study of blood T cell repertoires in COVID-19. Sequencing was performed with immunoSEQ multiplex PCR; in TCRdb, only in-frame clones are kept and a portion is missing. The sample holds fewer than 200,000 clones, approximately 85% seen once. Specimen: peripheral blood. These receptors all stem from a man aged 55 to 70 who had recovered from COVID-19.

The V and J genes are TRBV5-6 and TRBJ2-6, with D maybe TRBD2 (6 bases). Between the trimmed V and J ends, which lost 5 bases and 0 bases, there was a span of 15 bases. The CDR3 is made up of 17 amino acids. CDR1 is SGHDT, CDR2 YYEEEE, per germline. CDR3 bases: TGTGCCAGCAGTCGATATGCCGGGAGCTCTGGGGCCAACGTCCTGACTTTC. This translates into CASSRYAGSSGANVLTF.

The genes are TRBV29-1 and TRBJ2-5, with 8 bases aligning to TRBD1. J lost 5 bases, V lost 4 bases, and 6 bases had no gene match. Germline V gene sequence: CDR1 SQVTM, CDR2 ANQGSEA. This CDR3 has 13 amino acids. In nucleotides, the CDR3 is TGCAGCGTTGCGACAGGGGCTGGGGAGACCCAGTACTTC. It encodes CSVATGAGETQYF. Full variable domain (outside the CDR3, taken from reference TRBV29-1 and TRBJ2-5): SAVISQKPSRDICQRGTSLTIQCQVDSQVTMMFWYRQQPGQSLTLIATANQGSEATYESGFVIDKFPISRPNLTFSTLTVSNMSPEDSSIYLCSVATGAGETQYFGPGTRLLVL.

This chain links TRBV6-5 with TRBJ1-2; 8 bases map to TRBD1. With V trimmed by 6 bases and J by 2 bases, 5 bases remained unmatched. Per the germline V gene, CDR1 is MNHEY and CDR2 is SVGAGI. This CDR3 spans 14 amino acids. The CDR3 loop reads CASRAGGSNYGYTF. CDR3 nucleotides: TGTGCCAGCAGAGCAGGGGGCAGCAACTATGGCTACACCTTC.

The chain recombines TRBV5-4 with TRBJ2-5; maybe TRBD2 (6 bases). This CDR3 region has 14 residues. CDR1 SGHNT and CDR2 YYREEE come from the germline V gene (reference sequence). Trimming pared 2 bases from V and 5 bases from J, leaving 13 bases between. The CDR3 loop is CASSFSGGRETQYF. CDR3 nucleotide sequence: TGTGCCAGCAGCTTCTCCGGGGGTAGGGAGACCCAGTACTTC.

The genes are TRBV4-2 and TRBJ1-1; 8 nucleotides agree with TRBD1. The CDR3 loop spans 17 amino acids. In germline, CDR1 is LGHNA, CDR2 YNFKEQ. With V trimmed by 4 bases and J by 2 bases, 12 bases remained unmatched. The CDR3 reads CASSLTPPGQGNTEAFF. The DNA for the CDR3 is TGTGCCAGCAGCCTAACCCCCCCCGGACAGGGCAACACTGAAGCTTTCTTT.

The chain is built from TRBV5-4 and TRBJ2-5; unclear D gene. This CDR3 comprises 13 residues. V dropped 2 bases and J dropped 2 bases, with 7 bases sitting between them. In germline, CDR1 is SGHNT, CDR2 YYREEE (reference sequence). For the CDR3, the DNA is TGTGCCAGCAGCTTCCTCGGGCAAGAGACCCAGTACTTC. It yields the protein CASSFLGQETQYF.

J is TRBJ1-2 and V is TRBV19; a weak D match, TRBD1 (6 bases). The CDR3 contains 14 residues. The germline V and J ends were trimmed by 7 bases and 4 bases, with 16 bases remaining between them. The germline V gene has CDR1 LNHDA and CDR2 SQIVND (reference sequence). Here the CDR3 DNA reads TGTGCCAGTACCCCAGGACAGTTAAGCTATGGCTACACCTTC. Protein sequence: CASTPGQLSYGYTF.

The DNA for the CDR3 is TGTGCCAGCAGCGTAGGTGGACAGGGCTCAATTCGTGGCTACACCTTC. Amino acids: CASSVGGQGSIRGYTF. The chain joins TRBV9 to TRBJ1-2; TRBD1 agrees at 8 bases. The CDR3 spans 16 residues. The J segment lost 7 bases and the V segment lost 0 bases, leaving 11 bases of the junction unmatched. The germline V gene encodes CDR1 SGDLS and CDR2 YYNGEE.

This sequence joins TRBV29-1 and TRBJ2-5; 7 bases align to TRBD1. The V and J ends lost 4 bases and 2 bases, in that order; junction bases with no gene match: 4. From germline, CDR1 is SQVTM and CDR2 ANQGSEA. This CDR3 is 13 amino acids long. CDR3 protein: CSVVPGQQETQYF. The CDR3, as DNA: TGCAGCGTTGTCCCGGGACAGCAAGAGACCCAGTACTTC.

This rearrangement joins TRBV6-5 to TRBJ1-5; tentatively, D is TRBD1 (6 bases). The germline V gene encodes CDR1 MNHEY and CDR2 SVGAGI. The germline V and J ends were trimmed by 6 bases and 6 bases, with 18 bases remaining between them. The CDR3 is 15 residues long. In DNA, the CDR3 is TGTGCCAGCAGCGATGTATGGGGGGGCATTCAGCCCCAGCATTTT. This translates into CASSDVWGGIQPQHF.

The V and J genes are TRBV5-1 and TRBJ2-2, with a weak D call TRBD2 (7 bases). This CDR3 region has 15 residues. The V gene's germline CDR1 is SGHRS and CDR2 YFSETQ. V lost 3 bases to trimming and J lost 0 bases, with 9 bases between them. The CDR3 DNA reads as TGCGCCAGCAGCTCCGGGGGGCCGAACACCGGGGAGCTGTTTTTT. This gives the protein CASSSGGPNTGELFF.

As DNA, the CDR3 is TGTGCCAGCTTTGGGGGGGATACGCAGTATTTT. Translation: CASFGGDTQYF. V is TRBV19 and J is TRBJ2-3, with D perhaps matching TRBD2 (6 bases). Germline CDR1 reads LNHDA; CDR2 reads SQIVND (reference sequence). V was pared by 9 bases and J by 6 bases, with 10 bases between. CDR3 length equals 11 residues.

The chain has TRBV5-8 and TRBJ2-1; 7 nucleotides agree with TRBD1. CDR1 is SGHTS, CDR2 YDEGEE, per germline. This CDR3 region has 16 residues. Unmatched junction bases numbered 3, after V lost 0 bases and J lost 0 bases. Written as DNA, the CDR3 is TGTGCCAGCAGCTTGGATGCAGGGGGCTCCTACAATGAGCAGTTCTTC. Translated, it gives CASSLDAGGSYNEQFF.

This chain uses TRBV7-9 with TRBJ2-2; 7 bases line up with TRBD1. The CDR3 has 18 residues. Germline V gives CDR1 SEHNR, CDR2 FQNEAQ (reference sequence). The V segment lost 5 bases and the J segment 3 bases; nucleotides outside the gene matches: 15. For the CDR3, the DNA is TGTGCCAGCAGCACGACAATTGAACAGGGGTGGGACACCGGGGAGCTGTTTTTT. The encoded protein is CASSTTIEQGWDTGELFF.

V is TRBV5-4 and J is TRBJ2-1, with 12 bases that match TRBD2. The CDR3 runs to 16 residues. CDR1 and CDR2 (germline): SGHNT, YYREEE (reference sequence). The CDR3 coding sequence is TGTGCTTGGGCTAGCGGGGGGGCTTTTTCCTACAATGAGCAGTTCTTC. Protein product: CAWASGGAFSYNEQFF.

Points on this clone: Other nucleotide sequences in the sample specify the same CDR3. V usage is TRBV5-4 and J usage is TRBJ1-2; 7 positions agree with TRBD1. The trim removed 2 bases at V and 5 bases at J, leaving 3 bases unmatched. Germline V lookup: CDR1 SGHNT, CDR2 YYREEE (reference sequence). This CDR3 is 13 amino acids long. The CDR3 coding sequence is TGTGCCAGCAGCTTAGCAGGGGGATATGGCTACACCTTC. Amino acids: CASSLAGGYGYTF.

The CDR3 DNA reads TGTGCCAGCAGTGAAAGCCCCCTAGCGGGGGGTCCCAATGAGCAGTTCTTC. Its protein product is CASSESPLAGGPNEQFF. This chain uses TRBV6-1 with TRBJ2-1; 11 nucleotides agree with TRBD2. The germline gives CDR1 MNHNS, CDR2 SASEGT. The CDR3 is made up of 17 amino acids. The junction had 9 bases not matched to a gene; V was cut back by 2 bases and J by 6 bases.

CDR3 sequence reads: CAWSAGSYEQYF. In DNA, the CDR3 is TGTGCCTGGAGTGCCGGCTCCTACGAGCAGTACTTC. The V and J genes are TRBV30 and TRBJ2-7, with D uncertain. V shed 1 base and J shed 0 bases, with 4 bases lying between them. Germline CDR1 GTSNPN, CDR2 SVGIG (reference sequence). This CDR3 comprises 12 residues.

The chain combines TRBV19 with TRBJ2-2; D possibly corresponds to TRBD2 (5 bases). V was trimmed by 3 bases and J by 4 bases, leaving 15 bases between them. Germline-derived CDR1 and CDR2 are LNHDA and SQIVND (reference sequence). This CDR3 has 16 amino acids. The CDR3 DNA follows: TGTGCCAGTAGTATCTTTGGAGCGGTGGGCACCGGGGAGCTGTTTTTT. Amino acids: CASSIFGAVGTGELFF.

V is TRBV19 and J is TRBJ2-2, with D perhaps matching TRBD1 (6 bases). This CDR3 is built from 16 residues. Germline-derived CDR1 and CDR2 are LNHDA and SQIVND (reference sequence). V was cut by 6 bases and J by 4 bases, with 18 bases left in between. For the CDR3, the DNA is TGTGCCAGTAGCAAAACAGGGCCTAGGGGCACCGGGGAGCTGTTTTTT. This sequence encodes CASSKTGPRGTGELFF.

The chain uses TRBV4-3 and TRBJ1-6; D perhaps matches TRBD1 (6 bases). The CDR3 extends over 16 amino acids. Germline values: CDR1 LGHNA, CDR2 YSLEER. The ends were cut back, 0 bases at V and 10 bases at J, with 16 bases in the middle. The CDR3 loop reads CASSQDSFFRGSPLHF. The CDR3 bases are TGCGCCAGCAGCCAAGATTCATTTTTCAGGGGATCACCCCTCCACTTT.

The chain couples TRBV3-1 (or the pseudogene TRBV3-2) to TRBJ2-7, with a tentative D call TRBD1 (5 bases). Trimming pared 0 bases from V and 4 bases from J, leaving 13 bases between. Per the germline V gene, CDR1 is LGHDT and CDR2 is YNNKEL (reference sequence). The CDR3 covers 15 residues. The CDR3 here is CASSQDPTAMYEQYF. The CDR3 DNA reads TGTGCCAGCAGCCAAGATCCGACAGCAATGTACGAGCAGTACTTC.